This is a list of T cell receptor beta chains from one sample in a study of blood T cell repertoires in COVID-19. Here immunoSEQ multiplex PCR was the method, and the copy in TCRdb shows in-frame clones only, minus some. This sample has about 180,000 clones, with about 87% found just once. The sequencing sample was made of peripheral blood. The receptors come from a man aged 35 to 55 with active or convalescent COVID-19. Both conserved end residues are part of each CDR3. D genes are given only for firm matches. Clone size appears in some rows only: once, few, many, or a class for an expanded clone.

NA	TRBJ1-4	NA	TRBV9	CASSGGGRTNEKLFF	TGTGCCAGCAGCGGAGGGGGAAGGACTAATGAAAAACTGTTTTTT
TRBD2	TRBJ2-3	NA	TRBV2	CASSEDRTRLDTQYF	TGTGCCAGCAGTGAAGACAGGACTAGGTTAGATACGCAGTATTTT
TRBD1	TRBJ2-7	NA	TRBV7-9	CASSPRTGVYEQYF	TGTGCCAGCAGCCCAAGGACAGGGGTTTACGAGCAGTACTTC
NA	TRBJ2-3	NA	TRBV19	CASSHTDTQYF	TGTGCCAGTAGTCACACAGATACGCAGTATTTT
TRBD1	TRBJ1-1	NA	TRBV7-2	CASSLGDREGTEAFF	TGTGCCAGCAGCCTCGGGGACAGGGAGGGAACTGAAGCTTTCTTT
NA	TRBJ1-3	NA	TRBV5-5	CASSKLPDSGNTIYF	TGTGCCAGCAGCAAACTGCCTGACTCTGGAAACACCATATATTTT
NA	TRBJ2-5	NA	TRBV29-1	CSAQGSSETQYF	TGCAGCGCCCAGGGGAGTTCCGAGACCCAGTACTTC
NA	TRBJ2-5	NA	TRBV29-1	CSVEGGRERTQYF	TGCAGCGTTGAAGGCGGCCGTGAGCGGACCCAGTACTTC
NA	TRBJ2-4	once	TRBV4-1	CASSQDDGGSAKNIQYF	TGCGCCAGCAGCCAAGATGACGGGGGATCAGCCAAAAACATTCAGTACTTC
NA	TRBJ1-2	NA	TRBV11-2	CASSLVRQGIYTF	TGTGCCAGCAGCTTAGTGCGGCAGGGGATCTACACCTTC
NA	TRBJ1-1	NA	TRBV5-1	CASSLESGGATEAFF	TGCGCCAGCAGCTTGGAGTCTGGAGGGGCTACTGAAGCTTTCTTT
TRBD1	TRBJ2-7	NA	TRBV5-1	CASSSTTGGYEQYF	TGCGCCAGCAGCTCGACGACAGGGGGCTACGAGCAGTACTTC
NA	TRBJ2-7	NA	TRBV14	CASSLVGGTYEQYF	TGTGCCAGCAGCCTCGTCGGAGGGACCTACGAGCAGTACTTC
NA	TRBJ2-1	NA	TRBV19	CASSIGDEQFF	TGTGCCAGTAGTATAGGCGATGAGCAGTTCTTC
TRBD1	TRBJ1-5	NA	TRBV6-6	CASSNPTGGGNQPQHF	TGTGCCAGCAGTAACCCAACAGGGGGTGGCAATCAGCCCCAGCATTTT
NA	TRBJ2-6	NA	TRBV27	CASKEMAGANVLTF	TGTGCCAGCAAGGAGATGGCTGGGGCCAACGTCCTGACTTTC
NA	TRBJ1-5	NA	TRBV30	CAWRDTCQHF	TGTGCCTGGAGGGACACATGCCAGCATTTT
TRBD2	TRBJ2-2	NA	TRBV4-3	CASSQDGTGGPTGELFF	TGCGCCAGCAGCCAAGATGGTACGGGGGGGCCCACCGGGGAGCTGTTTTTT
NA	TRBJ2-3	once	TRBV5-1	CASSPGREPTDTQYF	TGCGCCAGCAGCCCGGGTCGCGAGCCGACAGATACGCAGTATTTT
TRBD1	TRBJ1-3	NA	TRBV10-3	CAIRGDSGSSGNTIYF	TGTGCCATCAGGGGGGACAGCGGGTCCTCTGGAAACACCATATATTTT
NA	TRBJ1-1	NA	TRBV28	CASSRGGLNTEAFF	TGTGCCAGCAGTCGCGGGGGTTTGAACACTGAAGCTTTCTTT
NA	TRBJ1-2	NA	TRBV2	CASSDPGRIPYGYTF	TGTGCCAGCAGTGACCCCGGGAGAATCCCCTATGGCTACACCTTC
NA	TRBJ2-7	NA	TRBV18	CASSPGISSYEQYF	TGTGCCAGCTCACCCGGGATTAGCTCCTACGAGCAGTACTTC
NA	TRBJ1-5	NA	TRBV5-1	CASSPGAGNQPQHF	TGCGCCAGCAGCCCCGGAGCGGGAAATCAGCCCCAGCATTTT
NA	TRBJ1-4	NA	TRBV19	CASSIRQGGEKLFF	TGTGCCAGTAGTATCCGGCAGGGTGGGGAAAAACTGTTTTTT
NA	TRBJ2-5	NA	TRBV5-1	CASSLVPGWAGETQYF	TGCGCCAGCAGCTTGGTTCCGGGATGGGCTGGGGAGACCCAGTACTTC
NA	TRBJ1-2	NA	TRBV9	CASSVEQEGYGYTF	TGTGCCAGCAGCGTAGAACAGGAAGGCTATGGCTACACCTTC
TRBD1	TRBJ2-2	NA	TRBV30	CAWSVRGGLFTGELFF	TGTGCCTGGAGTGTACGAGGGGGCTTATTCACCGGGGAGCTGTTTTTT
NA	TRBJ1-1	NA	TRBV10-2	CASREGLGRRTEAFF	TGCGCCAGCAGGGAAGGATTAGGGAGGAGGACTGAAGCTTTCTTT
TRBD1	TRBJ1-1	NA	TRBV7-6	CASSLGQGNTEAFF	TGTGCCAGCAGCCTCGGACAGGGGAACACTGAAGCTTTCTTT
NA	TRBJ2-2	NA	TRBV14	CASRHAANTGELFF	TGTGCCAGCAGACACGCAGCGAACACCGGGGAGCTGTTTTTT
TRBD1	TRBJ1-1	NA	TRBV9	CASSASGTANTEAFF	TGTGCCAGCAGCGCTTCCGGGACAGCGAACACTGAAGCTTTCTTT
NA	TRBJ2-2	NA	TRBV19	CATQQSPMNTGELFF	TGTGCCACCCAACAGTCGCCCATGAACACCGGGGAGCTGTTTTTT
NA	TRBJ2-7	NA	TRBV7-9	CASSIIGGYEQYF	TGTGCCAGCAGCATAATCGGTGGCTACGAGCAGTACTTC
TRBD1	TRBJ2-7	NA	TRBV6-2/TRBV6-3	CASSYSPGTGVIYEQYF	TGTGCCAGCAGTTACTCGCCCGGGACAGGGGTAATCTACGAGCAGTACTTC
TRBD1	TRBJ1-2	once	TRBV5-1	CASSEEGQTYGYTF	TGCGCCAGCAGCGAGGAGGGACAGACCTATGGCTACACCTTC
TRBD1	TRBJ2-7	once	TRBV28	CASSLPGGTGPHEQYF	TGTGCCAGCAGCCTCCCTGGGGGGACAGGGCCCCACGAGCAGTACTTC
TRBD1	TRBJ2-7	NA	TRBV7-9	CASNPFPADRVFEQYF	TGTGCCAGCAACCCCTTCCCCGCGGACAGGGTTTTCGAGCAGTACTTC
TRBD1	TRBJ1-2	NA	TRBV4-1	CASSQGGQGRIYGYTF	TGCGCCAGCAGCCAAGGGGGACAGGGGAGGATCTATGGCTACACCTTC
NA	TRBJ2-1	NA	TRBV6-5	CASSRDSYNEQFF	TGTGCCAGCAGTAGAGACAGTTACAATGAGCAGTTCTTC
NA	TRBJ2-2	NA	TRBV11-2	CASSLGWREPNTGELFF	TGTGCCAGCAGCCTAGGCTGGAGGGAGCCGAACACCGGGGAGCTGTTTTTT
TRBD1	TRBJ1-2	NA	TRBV28	CASSPRTGSDTF	TGTGCCAGCAGTCCCAGGACAGGGTCGGACACCTTC
TRBD1	TRBJ2-5	NA	TRBV7-9	CASSFTGTGEETQYF	TGTGCCAGCAGCTTCACCGGGACAGGGGAAGAGACCCAGTACTTC
TRBD1	TRBJ1-6	NA	TRBV3-1/TRBV3-2	CASSRADRVGDSPLHF	TGTGCCAGCAGCCGAGCCGACAGGGTAGGGGATTCACCCCTCCACTTT
NA	TRBJ1-1	NA	TRBV2	CASSGSDSVSEAFF	TGTGCCAGCAGTGGAAGCGACTCAGTTTCTGAAGCTTTCTTT
NA	TRBJ1-2	NA	TRBV11-1	CASSLGRYYGYTF	TGTGCCAGCAGCTTAGGGCGGTACTATGGCTACACCTTC
NA	TRBJ1-2	NA	TRBV7-9	CASSFDRGANYGYTF	TGTGCCAGCAGCTTTGACCGAGGAGCTAACTATGGCTACACCTTC
TRBD2	TRBJ2-3	NA	TRBV5-8	CASSLDGGGETDTQYF	TGTGCCAGCAGCTTGGATGGCGGGGGAGAGACAGATACGCAGTATTTT
NA	TRBJ1-2	NA	TRBV29-1	CSVGTTGFEGYTF	TGCAGCGTGGGTACTACAGGGTTTGAAGGCTACACCTTC
NA	TRBJ2-7	NA	TRBV6-1	CASSEEVGGPPYYEQYF	TGTGCCAGCAGTGAAGAGGTCGGGGGGCCCCCCTACTACGAGCAGTACTTC
NA	TRBJ2-7	NA	TRBV3-1/TRBV3-2	CASSQDPGDPYEQYF	TGTGCCAGCAGCCAAGACCCAGGGGACCCCTACGAGCAGTACTTC
TRBD1	TRBJ2-1	NA	TRBV11-3	CASSHPTGYNEQFF	TGTGCCAGCAGCCACCCGACAGGGTACAATGAGCAGTTCTTC
TRBD1	TRBJ2-2	NA	TRBV7-9	CASSLGGQGTSGELFF	TGTGCCAGCAGCTTGGGGGGACAGGGGACTTCTGGAGAGCTGTTTTTT
NA	TRBJ2-3	NA	TRBV11-2	CASSKIAQSTDTQYF	TGTGCCAGCAGCAAAATAGCGCAGAGCACAGATACGCAGTATTTT